These 22 T cell receptor beta chains share one sample of origin, sequenced in a study of cytomegalovirus exposure and HLA in healthy donors (TCRdb year 2017). Preparation of the library involved the immunoSEQ multiplex PCR assay. The table was pulled from immuneACCESS by TCRdb, which kept in-frame rearrangements only. Such tables lose some clones; where checked, under half of the loss comes from unresolved V genes, and the rest has no known cause. The table for this sample lists some 130,000 clones; approximately 84% of them were counted only once. About 27% of the sample goes to the ten largest clones. Sequencing was performed on PBMCs. The source of these receptors is a man aged 25 to 40 in good health and CMV-seropositive.

The chain carries TRBV10-3 and TRBJ2-6; the match to TRBD1 covers 9 bases. This CDR3 contains 17 residues. CDR1 ENHRY and CDR2 SYGVKD come from the germline V gene. The V segment lost 0 bases and the J segment 1 base; nucleotides outside the gene matches: 1. The CDR3 loop reads CAISESGTGSGANVLTF. The CDR3 DNA reads as TGTGCCATCAGTGAGTCCGGGACAGGGTCTGGGGCCAACGTCCTGACTTTC.

The chain has TRBV6-5 and TRBJ2-1; 10 nucleotides line up with TRBD2. Germline V gene sequence: CDR1 MNHEY, CDR2 SVGAGI. The CDR3 runs 16 residues. After removal of 0 bases from V and 14 bases from J, the junction contained 13 bases not matched to a gene. The CDR3 protein is CASSYSPTSGRAVKFF. Here the CDR3 DNA reads TGTGCCAGCAGTTACTCCCCGACTAGCGGGCGGGCCGTGAAGTTCTTC.

The rearrangement links TRBV7-7 to TRBJ2-1; 8 bases match TRBD1. CDR3 length: 13 amino acids. With 5 bases clipped from V and 10 bases from J, the junction kept 7 bases outside the gene matches. CDR1 and CDR2 from the germline V gene are SSHAT and FNYEAQ (reference sequence). The CDR3 bases are TGTGCCAGCAGCCTACAAGCAGGGGGCGAGCAGTTCTTC. Protein: CASSLQAGGEQFF.

The chain links TRBV18 to TRBJ1-2, with D hard to call. V lost 0 bases and J lost 0, with 14 bases in between. Per germline, CDR1 KGHSH and CDR2 LQKENI. The CDR3 consists of 17 residues. The CDR3 spells CASSPPGERGANYGYTF. The CDR3 bases are TGTGCCAGCTCACCACCCGGGGAGCGGGGAGCTAACTATGGCTACACCTTC. The variable domain in full, with the rest retrieved from reference TRBV18 and TRBJ1-2, is NAGVMQNPRHLVRRRGQEARLRCSPMKGHSHVYWYRQLPEEGLKFMVYLQKENIIDESGMPKERFSAEFPKEGPSILRIQQVVRGDSAAYFCASSPPGERGANYGYTFGSGTRLTVV.

This chain joins TRBV5-1 and TRBJ2-7, with 12 nucleotides matching TRBD2. V dropped 0 bases and J dropped 0; count of bases not matched to a gene: 4. The CDR3 is 17 amino acids. Germline assignment: CDR1 SGHRS and CDR2 YFSETQ. For the CDR3, the DNA is TGCGCCAGCAGCTTGGGGACTAGCGGGGCCCACTCCTACGAGCAGTACTTC. Its translation is CASSLGTSGAHSYEQYF.

V is TRBV5-6 and J is TRBJ1-1; TRBD1 matches at 8 bases. V lost 3 bases, J lost 4 bases, and 11 bases stayed unmatched. CDR3 size: 16 residues. The V gene's germline CDR1 is SGHDT and CDR2 YYEEEE. DNA of the CDR3: TGTGCCAGCAGCTCATTATCGACAGGGGTGAGCACTGAAGCTTTCTTT. Translating it yields CASSSLSTGVSTEAFF.

The chain joins TRBV6-1 to TRBJ2-1; weak D call: TRBD2 (6 bases). V dropped 5 bases and J dropped 8 bases, with 13 bases sitting between them. The CDR3 spans 13 residues. CDR1 and CDR2 from the germline V gene are MNHNS and SASEGT. The CDR3 is CASSLRDWDEQFF. CDR3 in DNA: TGTGCCAGCAGTCTCCGGGACTGGGATGAGCAGTTCTTC.

V gene TRBV5-1 combines with J gene TRBJ1-3; 7 bases map to TRBD1. Germline CDR1 is SGHRS and CDR2 is YFSETQ. The CDR3 is 16 residues long. With 0 bases clipped from V and 0 bases from J, the junction kept 3 bases outside the gene matches. Here the CDR3 reads CASSLGGTASGNTIYF. DNA for the CDR3: TGCGCCAGCAGCTTGGGTGGGACAGCCTCTGGAAACACCATATATTTT.

This clone was found once. V usage is TRBV4-3 and J usage is TRBJ2-3; 8 bases line up with TRBD1. The CDR3 sequence is 15 residues long. V lost 4 bases, J lost 0 bases, and 3 bases stayed unmatched. Germline CDR1 and CDR2: LGHNA and YSLEER. The CDR3 sequence: CASSRDRKSTDTQYF. The DNA for the CDR3 is TGCGCCAGCAGCCGGGACAGGAAGAGCACAGATACGCAGTATTTT.

This clone was seen a handful of times. The chain's CDR3 is CATSRGRSYEQYF. The CDR3 DNA is TGTGCCACCAGCAGAGGGAGGTCCTACGAGCAGTACTTC. The V gene is TRBV15, the J gene TRBJ2-7, with D tentatively TRBD2 (5 bases). V gave up 1 base and J gave up 1 base, with 5 bases separating them. The germline gives CDR1 LNHNV, CDR2 YYDKDF (reference sequence). The CDR3 length is 13 residues. Based on the CDR3 plus reference TRBV15 and TRBJ2-7, the full variable domain is DAMVIQNPRYQVTQFGKPVTLSCSQTLNHNVMYWYQQKSSQAPKLLFHYYDKDFNNEADTPDNFQSRRPNTSFCFLDIRSPGLGDTAMYLCATSRGRSYEQYFGPGTRLTVT.

This clone was detected many times. This chain links TRBV7-6 with TRBJ2-7; TRBD1 aligns across 10 bases. Germline V lookup: CDR1 SGHVS, CDR2 FNYEAQ. This CDR3 contains 15 residues. With 5 bases clipped from V and 2 bases from J, the junction kept 6 bases outside the gene matches. The CDR3: CASSIRQGAPYEQYF. The CDR3 region has the DNA TGTGCCAGCAGCATACGACAGGGGGCACCCTACGAGCAGTACTTC.

This clone was detected only a few times. The chain joins TRBV10-1 to TRBJ2-2, with D tentatively TRBD1 (6 bases). Germline V lookup: CDR1 WNHNN, CDR2 SYGVQD (reference sequence). The CDR3 runs 13 residues. The V and J ends lost 5 bases and 4 bases respectively, with 8 bases between them. CDR3 residues: CASSMDSTGELFF. The CDR3, as DNA: TGCGCCAGCAGTATGGACAGCACCGGGGAGCTGTTTTTT.

This rearrangement joins TRBV5-6 to TRBJ2-5; 13 positions match TRBD2. Germline lookup yields CDR1 SGHDT and CDR2 YYEEEE. Germline trimming cut 2 bases from V and 2 bases from J; bases unmatched to any gene: 3. There are 16 residues in the CDR3. The CDR3 region is CASSFPGLAGQETQYF. CDR3 in DNA: TGTGCCAGCAGCTTTCCGGGACTAGCGGGACAAGAGACCCAGTACTTC.

The chain employs TRBV7-3 and TRBJ1-1; D is uncertain. Germline V lookup: CDR1 SGHTA, CDR2 FQGTGA. There are 13 residues in the CDR3. V lost 4 bases and J lost 1, with 7 bases in between. Here the CDR3 DNA reads TGTGCCAGCAGCTGGCGGGAGAACACTGAAGCTTTCTTT. As protein: CASSWRENTEAFF.

This chain connects TRBV29-1 to TRBJ2-5; D perhaps matches TRBD2 (5 bases). V was pared by 7 bases and J by 3 bases, with 12 bases between. CDR1 is SQVTM, CDR2 ANQGSEA, per germline. The CDR3 contains 12 residues. The CDR3 loop is CSGNDGEETQYF. CDR3 in DNA: TGCAGCGGTAATGACGGGGAAGAGACCCAGTACTTC.

With respect to this clone: Other DNA sequences within the sample encode an identical CDR3. The gene calls are TRBV18 and TRBJ1-2, with D perhaps TRBD1 (6 bases). Germline CDR1 and CDR2: KGHSH and LQKENI. The CDR3 has 13 residues. Deletions cut 3 bases from V and 6 bases from J, with 11 bases between. CDR3 DNA: TGTGCCAGCTCACCCGGGGGGGGCGATGGCTACACCTTC. Its protein is CASSPGGGDGYTF.

The J gene is TRBJ1-2, the V gene TRBV19; D unclear. CDR1 LNHDA and CDR2 SQIVND come from the germline V gene (reference sequence). The CDR3 is 13 amino acids. Trimming pared 3 bases from V and 2 bases from J, leaving 7 bases between. CDR3 sequence: CASSMRGNYGYTF. In DNA, the CDR3 is TGTGCCAGTAGTATGCGCGGCAACTATGGCTACACCTTC.

The rearrangement uses TRBV2 and TRBJ1-4, with no clear D. The CDR3 is 14 amino acids. Germline lookup yields CDR1 SNHLY and CDR2 FYNNEI. Between the trimmed V and J ends, which lost 4 bases and 4 bases, there was a span of 10 bases. CDR3 loop: CASSGGVSNEKLFF. In DNA form, the CDR3 reads TGTGCCAGCAGTGGGGGAGTGAGTAATGAAAAACTGTTTTTT.

DNA for the CDR3: TGTGCCAGCAGCTCGCCGGCGGGAACCTACGAGCAGTACTTC. It yields the protein CASSSPAGTYEQYF. J is TRBJ2-7 and V is TRBV7-9; the D gene is possibly TRBD2 (6 bases). This CDR3 spans 14 amino acids. V lost 4 bases to trimming and J lost 2 bases, with 12 bases between them. Germline V lookup: CDR1 SEHNR, CDR2 FQNEAQ (reference sequence).

The rearrangement links TRBV5-1 to TRBJ1-2; D might be TRBD1 (5 bases). Trimming stripped 3 bases from V and 8 bases from J, with 14 bases between. Looked up from germline, CDR1 is SGHRS and CDR2 is YFSETQ. This CDR3 contains 13 residues. The CDR3 region has the DNA TGCGCCAGCAGCTCACAGGATAACGCGGGCTACACCTTC. It yields the protein CASSSQDNAGYTF. The entire variable domain, with the rest obtained from reference TRBV5-1 and TRBJ1-2, is as follows: KAGVTQTPRYLIKTRGQQVTLSCSPISGHRSVSWYQQTPGQGLQFLFEYFSETQRNKGNFPGRFSGRQFSNSRSEMNVSTLELGDSALYLCASSSQDNAGYTFGSGTRLTVV.

For the CDR3, the DNA is TGTGCCAGCAGCCGGCAGGGGGCTGGAAACACCATATATTTT. It codes for CASSRQGAGNTIYF. The chain combines TRBV7-9 with TRBJ1-3; 7 positions match TRBD1. Trimming took 5 bases from V and 2 from J; bases not matched to a gene: 3. Germline V CDR1 and CDR2: SEHNR, FQNEAQ (reference sequence). The CDR3 sequence is 14 residues long.

CDR3 in amino acids: CASATPGQGKGYTF. The CDR3 nucleotides read TGTGCCAGCGCAACCCCTGGACAGGGGAAGGGCTACACCTTC. The chain employs TRBV28 and TRBJ1-2, with 9 positions matching TRBD1. The germline CDR1 and CDR2 sequences are MDHEN and SYDVKM. The junction had 12 bases not matched to a gene; V was cut back by 8 bases and J by 8 bases. This CDR3 contains 14 residues.